The clone carrying this T cell receptor beta chain was counted only a few times. The data belong to a study of T cells in Graves' hyperthyroidism and ophthalmopathy. There were TCR beta CDR3 regions amplified from RNA transcripts. Primed by the HTBI set, a first-round RT-PCR was run on the TCR CDR3. TCRdb reanalysed the multiplex PCR reads using MiXCR and keeps one entry per CDR3 protein. This table holds about 520,000 distinct CDR3 sequences, approximately 25% found once. The CDR3 covers 15 residues. The germline gives CDR1 PRHDT, CDR2 FYEKMQ (reference sequence). V lost 2 bases, J lost 2 bases, and 5 bases stayed unmatched.

This clonotype was sampled from a woman aged 25 to 39 with Graves' ophthalmopathy. The chain combines TRBV13 with TRBJ1-2, with TRBD1 identical over 7 bases. The sequencing input was blood. The CDR3 here is CASSLLQGGNYGYTF. The DNA of the CDR3 is TGTGCCAGCAGCTTACTGCAGGGGGGCAACTATGGCTACACCTTC.